Listed below are T cell receptor beta chains from one sample, sequenced in a study of blood T cells in healthy people across ages. MiXCR was run by TCRdb on the 5' RACE reads, yielding one entry per CDR3 protein. The table has around 800,000 distinct CDR3 sequences, 50% to 65% seen once; the top ten hold roughly 37%. Source material: blood. These receptors were taken from a man older than 75 in good health. CDR3s include the opening cysteine and the closing phenylalanine or tryptophan. Each record gives: D gene, V gene, clone size, J gene, CDR3 protein, CDR3 DNA. D genes are given only for firm matches. Rows may omit the clone size; those that give it use once, few, many or a size class.

>-|TRBV28|many|TRBJ2-1
CASSAMLAPGEDEQFF
TGTGCCAGCAGTGCTATGTTGGCCCCGGGTGAGGATGAGCAGTTCTTC
>TRBD2|TRBV24-1|-|TRBJ2-5
CATSDEAGGRVETQYF
TGTGCCACCAGTGATGAAGCGGGAGGGAGAGTGGAGACCCAGTACTTC
>TRBD2|TRBV5-1|once|TRBJ2-1
CASSPKGLAGGGAYNEQFF
TGCGCCAGCAGCCCGAAGGGACTAGCGGGAGGAGGCGCCTACAATGAGCAGTTCTTC
>-|TRBV7-2|few|TRBJ2-6
CASSSAFSGANVLTF
TGTGCCAGCAGCTCGGCCTTCTCTGGGGCCAACGTCCTGACTTTC
>TRBD1|TRBV20-1|-|TRBJ1-2
CSARDINRGQFDGYTF
TGCAGTGCTAGAGATATTAACAGGGGGCAATTCGATGGCTACACCTTC
>-|TRBV7-8|few|TRBJ2-7
CASSLSGLAFYEQYF
TGTGCCAGCAGCTTATCGGGTTTGGCCTTCTACGAGCAGTACTTC
>-|TRBV28|-|TRBJ1-2
CASFGNYGYTF
TGTGCCAGCTTCGGTAACTATGGCTACACCTTC
>TRBD1|TRBV27|-|TRBJ1-6
CASSLTSTGSSPLHF
TGTGCCAGCAGCCTAACCTCGACAGGGAGCTCACCCCTCCACTTT
>-|TRBV6-5|-|TRBJ1-3
CASSPGLVSGNTIYF
TGTGCCAGCAGTCCAGGCCTCGTTAGTGGAAACACCATATATTTT
>-|TRBV5-1|-|TRBJ2-1
CASSKDRTNEQFF
TGCGCCAGCAGCAAAGACAGGACCAATGAGCAGTTCTTC
>-|TRBV18|-|TRBJ2-7
CASSLGQHEQYF
TGTGCCAGCTCCTTAGGGCAACACGAGCAGTACTTC
>TRBD1|TRBV7-9|-|TRBJ1-2
CASSLVLGTGVYDYTF
TGTGCCAGCAGCTTAGTGTTGGGGACAGGGGTATATGACTACACCTTC
>TRBD1|TRBV2|-|TRBJ2-7
CAVSGDRTYEQYF
TGTGCCGTGTCTGGGGACAGGACCTACGAGCAGTACTTC
>-|TRBV9|-|TRBJ2-7
CASSVDPWGGYEQYF
TGTGCCAGCAGCGTAGATCCGTGGGGCGGTTACGAGCAGTACTTC
>-|TRBV27|many|TRBJ2-7
CASSLWGDEQYF
TGTGCCAGCAGTTTATGGGGGGACGAGCAGTACTTC
>-|TRBV6-1|-|TRBJ1-6
CASRFRGPLHF
TGTGCCAGCAGATTCAGGGGACCCCTCCACTTT
>TRBD1|TRBV5-1|once|TRBJ2-5
CASKPGQVGETQYF
TGCGCCAGCAAACCGGGACAGGTGGGAGAGACCCAGTACTTC
>-|TRBV7-2|-|TRBJ2-1
CASILATGLYNEQFF
TGTGCCAGCATCTTAGCCACAGGGCTGTACAATGAGCAGTTCTTC
>-|TRBV20-1|-|TRBJ2-7
CSAPNGQAGEQYF
TGCAGTGCTCCGAACGGACAGGCGGGGGAGCAGTACTTC
>-|TRBV5-1|-|TRBJ1-4
CASSRWVQATNEKLFF
TGCGCCAGCAGCCGGTGGGTCCAGGCGACTAATGAAAAACTGTTTTTT
>TRBD2|TRBV12-3/TRBV12-4|-|TRBJ2-7
CASSPLAEGYEQYF
TGTGCCAGCAGTCCACTAGCGGAGGGTTACGAGCAGTACTTC
>-|TRBV6-5|-|TRBJ2-7
CASSYGQGTGHEQYF
TGTGCCAGCAGTTACGGTCAGGGGACGGGCCACGAGCAGTACTTC
>-|TRBV20-1|once|TRBJ1-2
CSAFSDGYLTGGYTF
TGCAGTGCTTTCTCCGACGGATATCTAACGGGTGGCTACACCTTC